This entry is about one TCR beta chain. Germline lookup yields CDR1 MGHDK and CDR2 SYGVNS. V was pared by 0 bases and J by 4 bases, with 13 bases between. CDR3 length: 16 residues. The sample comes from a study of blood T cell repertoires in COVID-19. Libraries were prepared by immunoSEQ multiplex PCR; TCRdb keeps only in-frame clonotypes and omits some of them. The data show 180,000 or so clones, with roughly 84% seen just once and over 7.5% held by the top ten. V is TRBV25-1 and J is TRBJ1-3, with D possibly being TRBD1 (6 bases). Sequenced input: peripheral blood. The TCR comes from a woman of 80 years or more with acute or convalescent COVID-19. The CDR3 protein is CASSEYGRGSGNTIYF. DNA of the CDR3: TGTGCCAGCAGTGAATATGGTAGGGGGTCAGGAAACACCATATATTTT.